One sample yielded the 14 T cell receptor beta chains listed below, sequenced in a study of tumor-infiltrating lymphocytes in primary liver carcinoma. A constant-region primer primed TCR beta cDNA synthesis from 400 to 550 ng of total RNA. It was through three nested multiplex PCR rounds of slightly modified ARM-PCR that TCR beta libraries arose. TRBV1-TRBV30 forward and Cbeta reverse primers drove the first two approximately 10-cycle rounds. TCRdb redid the calling of the multiplex PCR reads with MiXCR, one entry per CDR3 protein. The sample carries 300,000 to 350,000 distinct CDR3 sequences, about two thirds recorded once. Out of unsorted whole blood came the blood RNA, and germline DNA was extracted as well. The sample was peripheral blood. These receptor sequences come from a man aged 35-49 years with primary liver carcinoma and hepatitis B virus infection.

On this clonotype itself: This may stem from a read error, because a much larger clone lies one nucleotide away. V is TRBV6-1 and J is TRBJ2-1; D might be TRBD2 (6 bases). Germline CDR1 and CDR2: MNHNS and SASEGT. V was cut by 6 bases and J by 0 bases, with 12 bases left in between. This CDR3 comprises 15 residues. The CDR3 loop is CASRGTSYSYNEQFF. DNA of the CDR3: TGTGCCAGCAGAGGAACTAGCTACTCCTACAATGAGCAGTTCTTC.

Note on this clonotype: The conserved final phenylalanine or tryptophan is absent from the CDR3, which likely points to a read error. The V call is TRBV11-2, the J call TRBJ2-3; the D is unclear. The CDR3 has 16 amino acids. From germline, CDR1 is SGHAT and CDR2 FQNNGV. V gave up 2 bases and J gave up 6 bases, with 18 bases separating them. Here the CDR3 reads CASSLSSHGDTDTQYC. CDR3 in DNA: TGTGCCAGCAGCTTATCTTCACACGGAGACACTGATACGCAGTATTGT.

CDR3 nucleotides: TGTGCCAGCAGTTTAGACACTTCCCACGAGCAGTACTTC. This translates into CASSLDTSHEQYF. This rearrangement joins TRBV28 to TRBJ2-7; no reliable D call. Trimming removed 2 bases at V and 5 bases at J, with 10 bases between. The CDR3 has 13 amino acids. CDR1 is MDHEN and CDR2 is SYDVKM in the germline V gene.

The chain links TRBV21-1 to TRBJ2-7. TRBV21-1 is assigned pseudogene status. The CDR3 totals 15 residues. CDR3 bases: TGTGCTAGCAGCAGAGTTGGCCACAGCTCCTACGAGCAGTACTTC. It yields the protein CASSRVGHSSYEQYF.

The genes are TRBV28 and TRBJ1-1; 8 bases align to TRBD1. Germline trimming cut 5 bases from V and 5 bases from J; bases unmatched to any gene: 10. Germline CDR1 is MDHEN and CDR2 is SYDVKM. The CDR3 loop spans 15 amino acids. The CDR3: CASSDLGQGRTEAFF. CDR3 nucleotides: TGTGCCAGCAGTGACCTCGGACAGGGAAGGACTGAAGCTTTCTTT. The entire variable domain, with the rest obtained from reference TRBV28 and TRBJ1-1, is as follows: DVKVTQSSRYLVKRTGEKVFLECVQDMDHENMFWYRQDPGLGLRLIYFSYDVKMKEKGDIPEGYSVSREKKERFSLILESASTNQTSMYLCASSDLGQGRTEAFFGQGTRLTVV.

This clonotype was seen only once. This could be a read error, since a much larger clone is one nucleotide away. V and J are TRBV12-3 or TRBV12-4 and TRBJ2-3; no definite D call. The V and J ends lost 6 bases and 0 bases respectively, with 16 bases between them. The CDR3 is 16 residues long. Written as DNA, the CDR3 is TGTGCCAGCAGCCCTTTCCAGATCGAGAGCACAGATACGCAGTATTTT. Translating it yields CASSPFQIESTDTQYF.

This chain joins TRBV6-5 and TRBJ1-3; D call uncertain. V dropped 2 bases and J dropped 0 bases, with 8 bases sitting between them. This CDR3 contains 15 residues. The germline CDR1 and CDR2 sequences are MNHEY and SVGAGI. The CDR3 nucleotides read TGTGCCAGCAGTTACAGTCAGTACTCTGGAAACACCATATATTTT. Translation: CASSYSQYSGNTIYF.

This clonotype was found a few times. The chain uses TRBV5-6 and TRBJ2-3; D may be TRBD1 or TRBD2 (5 bases each). V lost 4 bases and J 0 bases, leaving 15 bases between the germline ends. CDR1 is SGHDT, CDR2 YYEEEE, per germline. CDR3 length: 16 amino acids. The CDR3 nucleotides read TGTGCCAGCAGCAGCATCGGGGCGGCGAGCACAGATACGCAGTATTTT. It codes for CASSSIGAASTDTQYF.

V usage is TRBV4-1 and J usage is TRBJ2-5, with 7 bases identical to TRBD2. The length of the CDR3 is 16 residues. With V trimmed by 2 bases and J by 5 bases, 11 bases remained unmatched. The germline gives CDR1 MGHRA, CDR2 YSYEKL. CDR3 protein: CASSQPGGGRGETQYF. In nucleotides, the CDR3 is TGCGCCAGCAGCCAACCCGGAGGAGGGCGGGGGGAGACCCAGTACTTC.

With regard to this clonotype: A junction boundary mismatches the germline segment, possibly from a read error. The chain has TRBV11-2 and TRBJ2-1; TRBD2 matches at 7 bases. Looked up from germline, CDR1 is SGHAT and CDR2 is FQNNGV. This CDR3 contains 15 residues. CDR3 sequence: CASSFVGGSTNEQCF. In DNA, the CDR3 is TGTGCCAGCAGCTTTGTTGGCGGGAGTACGAATGAGCAGTGCTTC.

This clonotype was seen a single time. The chain employs TRBV11-2 and TRBJ2-2; D may correspond to TRBD1 or TRBD2 (5 bases each). This CDR3 spans 17 amino acids. The germline V and J ends were trimmed by 0 bases and 7 bases, with 18 bases remaining between them. Per germline, CDR1 SGHAT and CDR2 FQNNGV. The CDR3 region is CASSLDSGRDLGGELFF. CDR3 nucleotides: TGTGCCAGCAGCTTAGATAGTGGCAGGGACCTAGGCGGGGAGCTGTTTTTT.

This chain links TRBV5-6 with TRBJ1-1, with D unclear. This CDR3 region has 16 residues. CDR1 and CDR2 from the germline V gene are SGHDT and YYEEEE. Trimming took 0 bases from V and 0 from J, leaving 12 bases between them. Here the CDR3 DNA reads TGTGCCAGCAGCTTGGTAGGCCATAACATGAACACTGAAGCTTTCTTT. This sequence encodes CASSLVGHNMNTEAFF.

Worth noting for this clonotype: A read error may account for a junction end that differs from germline. This chain joins TRBV11-2 and TRBJ2-1, with D maybe TRBD2 (5 bases). The germline V gene has CDR1 SGHAT and CDR2 FQNNGV. This CDR3 is built from 15 residues. In nucleotides, the CDR3 is TGTGCCTGCAGCTTAGATCTAAGTGCTAGCCCCGTACAGTTCTTC. It is translated as CACSLDLSASPVQFF.

The chain uses TRBV30 and TRBJ2-3; a weak D match, TRBD1 (6 bases). The CDR3 is made up of 14 amino acids. V lost 4 bases, J lost 4 bases, and 15 bases lay in between. Per the germline V gene, CDR1 is GTSNPN and CDR2 is SVGIG (reference sequence). CDR3 in amino acids: CAWTLQGESDTQYF. CDR3 in DNA: TGTGCCTGGACCTTACAGGGTGAATCAGATACGCAGTATTTT. The full variable domain, rest sourced from reference TRBV30 and TRBJ2-3, is SQTIHQWPATLVQPVGSPLSLECTVEGTSNPNLYWYRQAAGRGLQLLFYSVGIGQISSEVPQNLSASRPQDRQFILSSKKLLLSDSGFYLCAWTLQGESDTQYFGPGTRLTVL.